Listed below are T cell receptor beta chains from one sample, sequenced in a study of early stage breast cancer tumors. The method was immunoSEQ multiplex PCR; TCRdb's version includes in-frame clones alone and lacks a portion of them. The table lists over 25,000 clones, 75% to 85% of them singletons. Source material: blood. The receptors originated from a person aged 55 to 69 with breast cancer. Both conserved end residues are part of each CDR3. Each record gives: clone size, V gene, D gene, J gene, CDR3 protein, CDR3 DNA. D genes are given only for firm matches. Only some rows state a clone size, as once, few, many or a class for expanded clones.

>.|TRBV5-1|TRBD1|TRBJ2-5
CASSFGQAEQETQYF
TGCGCCAGCAGCTTCGGACAGGCCGAACAAGAGACCCAGTACTTC
>.|TRBV7-2|.|TRBJ2-2
CASSSFNTGELFF
TGTGCCAGCAGCTCCTTCAACACCGGGGAGCTGTTTTTT
>.|TRBV9|.|TRBJ2-2
CASSVEQGYTGELFF
TGTGCCAGCAGCGTAGAACAGGGCTACACCGGGGAGCTGTTTTTT
>.|TRBV27|TRBD1|TRBJ2-3
CASSGTGGGNTQYF
TGTGCCAGCAGTGGTACAGGGGGCGGGAATACGCAGTATTTT
>.|TRBV11-2|.|TRBJ2-3
CASAEGPKDTQYF
TGTGCCAGCGCTGAGGGTCCTAAGGATACGCAGTATTTT
>.|TRBV28|.|TRBJ2-1
CASSLEPGLNNEQFF
TGTGCCAGCAGTTTAGAGCCAGGGCTAAACAATGAGCAGTTCTTC
>.|TRBV6-1|.|TRBJ2-3
CASSEDQTDTQYF
TGTGCCAGCAGTGAAGACCAGACAGATACGCAGTATTTT
>.|TRBV7-2|TRBD2|TRBJ2-7
CASSLVVSQREVPYEQYF
TGTGCCAGCAGCTTAGTGGTATCGCAGCGGGAGGTACCCTACGAGCAGTACTTC
>once|TRBV11-3|TRBD1|TRBJ2-1
CASSSRTGGHEQFF
TGTGCCAGCAGCTCCAGGACAGGGGGGCATGAGCAGTTCTTC
>few|TRBV27|.|TRBJ2-7
CASSPSMGPYEQYF
TGTGCCAGCAGCCCCTCAATGGGCCCCTACGAGCAGTACTTC
>once|TRBV25-1|.|TRBJ2-7
CASSTGLGQYF
TGTGCCAGCAGTACAGGGTTGGGGCAGTACTTC
>.|TRBV9|TRBD2|TRBJ2-1
CASSSSRLAGGYNEQFF
TGTGCCAGCAGCTCAAGCAGACTAGCGGGAGGCTACAATGAGCAGTTCTTC
>.|TRBV7-2|TRBD1|TRBJ2-7
CASSLYGQGASYEQYF
TGTGCCAGCAGCTTATATGGGCAGGGGGCTTCCTACGAGCAGTACTTC
>.|TRBV7-2|.|TRBJ2-7
CASSPPAYEQYF
TGTGCCAGCAGCCCCCCCGCCTACGAGCAGTACTTC
>.|TRBV7-3|TRBD2|TRBJ2-5
CASSLKNWEGTTVTQYF
TGTGCCAGCAGCTTAAAGAATTGGGAGGGGACTACGGTTACCCAGTACTTC
>.|TRBV6-1|.|TRBJ1-1
CASSNSGNTEAFF
TGTGCCAGTTCTAACAGTGGGAACACTGAAGCTTTCTTT
>.|TRBV30|.|TRBJ2-5
CAWSPLWGDETQYF
TGTGCCTGGAGTCCCCTTTGGGGGGACGAGACCCAGTACTTC
>.|TRBV5-1|TRBD1|TRBJ2-1
CASSMRGTGGQFFSSYNEQFF
TGCGCCAGCAGCATGCGAGGGACAGGGGGCCAGTTCTTTAGCTCCTACAATGAGCAGTTCTTC
>.|TRBV2|.|TRBJ2-7
CASSPRPGSEQYF
TGTGCCAGCAGCCCCCGGCCAGGCAGCGAGCAGTACTTC
>.|TRBV5-1|.|TRBJ1-1
CASRIGPGEAFF
TGCGCCAGCAGGATCGGACCGGGAGAAGCTTTCTTT
>.|TRBV7-2|TRBD1|TRBJ1-5
CASSLLGTGGQPQHF
TGTGCCAGCAGCTTACTGGGGACAGGGGGACAGCCCCAGCATTTT
>once|TRBV5-1|TRBD1|TRBJ1-2
CASSVGTGAYGYTF
TGCGCCAGCAGCGTTGGGACAGGAGCCTATGGCTACACCTTC
>.|TRBV15|TRBD1|TRBJ1-4
CATSRELGQGRELFF
TGTGCCACCAGCAGAGAACTTGGACAGGGGCGTGAACTGTTTTTT
>.|TRBV5-4|.|TRBJ2-7
CASSLAADPREQYF
TGTGCCAGCAGCTTGGCCGCCGACCCTAGGGAGCAGTACTTC
>.|TRBV4-1|.|TRBJ2-7
CASSQALGRPYEQYF
TGCGCCAGCAGCCAAGCGCTTGGCCGTCCCTACGAGCAGTACTTC
>once|TRBV28|.|TRBJ1-2
CASSLLRGSNYGYTF
TGTGCCAGCAGTTTATTACGGGGGAGCAACTATGGCTACACCTTC
>.|TRBV5-4|TRBD1|TRBJ1-1
CAPGTGGVANTEAFF
TGTGCCCCGGGGACAGGGGGCGTCGCGAACACTGAAGCTTTCTTT
>.|TRBV6-6|TRBD2|TRBJ2-3
CASSSQTSGRAYF
TGTGCCAGCAGTTCTCAGACTAGCGGGAGGGCGTATTTT
>.|TRBV4-1|TRBD1|TRBJ1-4
CASRQQGVDEKLFF
TGCGCCAGCAGACAACAGGGGGTGGATGAAAAACTGTTTTTT
>.|TRBV5-1|TRBD2|TRBJ2-2
CASMVSGTYTGELFF
TGCGCCAGCATGGTCAGCGGGACGTACACCGGGGAGCTGTTTTTT
>.|TRBV7-2|TRBD2|TRBJ2-3
CASSLVTSGIRDTQYF
TGTGCCAGCAGCTTAGTTACTAGCGGGATCAGAGATACGCAGTATTTT
>.|TRBV30|TRBD1|TRBJ2-7
CAWRVGQGFYEQYF
TGTGCCTGGAGAGTGGGACAGGGTTTCTACGAGCAGTACTTC
>few|TRBV19|TRBD1|TRBJ1-2
CASSDRGLGYGYTF
TGTGCCAGTAGCGACAGGGGTTTAGGCTATGGCTACACCTTC
>few|TRBV19|TRBD2|TRBJ2-7
CASSRLAGSYEQYF
TGTGCCAGTAGTAGGCTAGCGGGGTCGTACGAGCAGTACTTC
>once|TRBV5-8|.|TRBJ2-7
CASSLEPGWTYEQYF
TGTGCCAGCAGCTTGGAACCAGGGTGGACCTACGAGCAGTACTTC
>.|TRBV5-1|TRBD1|TRBJ1-1
CASSSGGGGWRNTEAFF
TGCGCCAGCAGCTCAGGGGGTGGGGGCTGGCGGAACACTGAAGCTTTCTTT
>.|TRBV29-1|.|TRBJ2-3
CSATSSRGTDTQYF
TGCAGTGCTACTAGCAGTCGGGGCACAGATACGCAGTATTTT
>once|TRBV18|.|TRBJ2-7
CASSPLAGSNSYEQYF
TGTGCCAGCTCACCACTCGCGGGTTCAAACTCCTACGAGCAGTACTTC
>.|TRBV4-3|TRBD2|TRBJ2-7
CASSQFVGGDEQYF
TGCGCCAGCAGCCAATTCGTGGGAGGGGACGAGCAGTACTTC
>.|TRBV4-3|.|TRBJ2-2
CASSQEAARGELFF
TGCGCCAGCAGCCAAGAGGCAGCGCGCGGGGAGCTGTTTTTT
>.|TRBV13|.|TRBJ2-1
CASSRQDPLGAFPHEQFF
TGTGCCAGCAGCCGACAGGACCCCCTCGGGGCGTTCCCCCATGAGCAGTTCTTC
>.|TRBV19|.|TRBJ1-4
CASSWRGTNEKLFF
TGTGCCAGTAGCTGGAGGGGAACTAATGAAAAACTGTTTTTT
>.|TRBV5-1|TRBD1|TRBJ1-3
CASRPPGQGGNTIYF
TGCGCCAGCAGGCCCCCGGGACAGGGTGGAAACACCATATATTTT
>.|TRBV6-5|.|TRBJ2-5
CASSRGLQETQYF
TGTGCCAGCAGTCGGGGGTTACAAGAGACCCAGTACTTC
>.|TRBV27|.|TRBJ2-7
CASSSLSYEQYF
TGTGCCAGCAGTTCCCTTAGCTACGAGCAGTACTTC
>.|TRBV15|TRBD1|TRBJ1-4
CAIQGAATNEKLFF
TGTGCCATTCAGGGGGCCGCAACTAATGAAAAACTGTTTTTT
>.|TRBV19|TRBD1|TRBJ2-7
CASSRQGSYEQYF
TGTGCCAGTTCTCGACAGGGATCCTACGAGCAGTACTTC
>.|TRBV30|TRBD1|TRBJ2-2
CACRGTGNTGELFF
TGTGCCTGCAGAGGGACAGGGAACACCGGGGAGCTGTTTTTT
>.|TRBV2|.|TRBJ2-1
CASGRDKVPTNEQFF
TGTGCCAGCGGGAGAGACAAGGTCCCTACCAATGAGCAGTTCTTC
>.|TRBV30|.|TRBJ2-2
CAWRVGSPYTGELFF
TGTGCCTGGAGGGTCGGGAGCCCCTACACCGGGGAGCTGTTTTTT
>.|TRBV28|.|TRBJ1-5
CASGSRTGPVLNQPQHF
TGTGCCAGCGGGTCGCGCACAGGGCCCGTTTTGAATCAGCCCCAGCATTTT
>.|TRBV19|.|TRBJ2-7
CASSRESAYSYEQYF
TGTGCCAGTAGCCGCGAATCCGCATACTCCTACGAGCAGTACTTC
>.|TRBV29-1|TRBD1|TRBJ1-5
CSGGDSGQPQHF
TGCAGCGGTGGGGACAGTGGACAGCCCCAGCATTTT